The next 21 T cell receptor beta chains were all read from a single sample in a study of T cell responses to AZD1222 COVID-19 vaccine. Clones were sequenced by immunoSEQ multiplex PCR, and TCRdb holds only the in-frame ones, with some missing. The sample shows approximately 80,000 clones, about 85% of them seen only once. The material was peripheral blood, obtained on day 0 of AZD1222 vaccination. The receptors were gathered from an adult in good health.

The chain is built from TRBV27 and TRBJ1-2; 9 bases match TRBD1. Per germline, CDR1 MNHEY and CDR2 SMNVEV (reference sequence). The CDR3 sequence is 14 residues long. Trimming took 5 bases from V and 3 from J; bases not matched to a gene: 4. The CDR3 DNA follows: TGTGCCAGCAGTCTACAGGGGGCAGACTATGGCTACACCTTC. It yields the protein CASSLQGADYGYTF.

The genes are TRBV28 and TRBJ2-7; D gene unclear. This CDR3 comprises 11 residues. V was pared by 6 bases and J by 6 bases, with 9 bases between. CDR1 is MDHEN and CDR2 is SYDVKM in the germline V gene. CDR3 sequence: CASSRRSEQYF. CDR3 DNA: TGTGCCAGCAGCCGCCGGTCCGAGCAGTACTTC.

The chain recombines TRBV27 with TRBJ2-7; D uncertain. The germline V and J ends were trimmed by 6 bases and 0 bases, with 9 bases remaining between them. This CDR3 has 13 amino acids. Germline loops: CDR1 MNHEY, CDR2 SMNVEV (reference sequence). DNA for the CDR3: TGTGCCAGCAGGATACTTGGCTCCTACGAGCAGTACTTC. Protein: CASRILGSYEQYF.

This chain links TRBV28 with TRBJ2-7; 7 positions match TRBD1. The CDR3 has 12 residues. Germline CDR1 MDHEN, CDR2 SYDVKM. J was trimmed by 7 bases and V by 8 bases; bases with no gene match: 8. The CDR3 loop is CASEGQVGEQYF. In DNA, the CDR3 is TGTGCCAGCGAAGGACAGGTAGGGGAGCAGTACTTC.

The J gene is TRBJ2-1, the V gene TRBV28; TRBD2 is a possible D gene (6 bases). The CDR3 extends over 15 amino acids. The germline V gene has CDR1 MDHEN and CDR2 SYDVKM. The ends were cut back, 2 bases at V and 3 bases at J, with 11 bases in the middle. The CDR3 here is CASSLTGAGYNEQFF. CDR3 sequence (DNA): TGTGCCAGCAGTTTAACGGGAGCAGGCTACAATGAGCAGTTCTTC.

V gene TRBV19 combines with J gene TRBJ2-3, with 8 bases aligning to TRBD1. The CDR3 extends over 19 amino acids. J gave up 2 bases and V 4 bases, and 17 bases lay outside the gene matches. Germline V gives CDR1 LNHDA, CDR2 SQIVND (reference sequence). The CDR3 region has the DNA TGTGCCAGTAGTAAGACAGGGGCGCGACCCGCCATAGACACAGATACGCAGTATTTT. This gives the protein CASSKTGARPAIDTDTQYF. Drawing the rest from reference TRBV19 and TRBJ2-3, the complete variable domain is DGGITQSPKYLFRKEGQNVTLSCEQNLNHDAMYWYRQDPGQGLRLIYYSQIVNDFQKGDIAEGYSVSREKKESFPLTVTSAQKNPTAFYLCASSKTGARPAIDTDTQYFGPGTRLTVL.

The chain links TRBV7-9 to TRBJ2-5; D is uncertain. CDR1 SEHNR and CDR2 FQNEAQ come from the germline V gene (reference sequence). The germline V and J ends were trimmed by 6 bases and 4 bases, with 18 bases remaining between them. CDR3 length: 15 amino acids. CDR3 in amino acids: CASRPPFRVGETQYF. The CDR3 region has the DNA TGTGCCAGCAGACCTCCCTTTAGGGTGGGAGAGACCCAGTACTTC.

This chain joins TRBV13 and TRBJ2-7, with D maybe TRBD2 (5 bases). Germline CDR1 is PRHDT and CDR2 is FYEKMQ (reference sequence). The CDR3 is made up of 15 amino acids. With 0 bases removed from V and 0 bases from J, the gap between germline ends came to 9 bases. The CDR3 DNA sequence: TGTGCCAGCAGCTTAGGTACCCGGGGCTCCTACGAGCAGTACTTC. As protein: CASSLGTRGSYEQYF.

This clone was observed a few times. The genes are TRBV7-3 and TRBJ2-3, with D perhaps matching TRBD1 or TRBD2 (5 bases each). Germline-derived CDR1 and CDR2 are SGHTA and FQGTGA. Trimming pared 5 bases from V and 5 bases from J, leaving 23 bases between. The CDR3 is made up of 17 amino acids. CDR3 DNA: TGTGCCAGCAGCCCTCTCGGGGACGGTCTTCTGGGAGATACGCAGTATTTT. It translates to CASSPLGDGLLGDTQYF. The variable domain in full, with the rest retrieved from reference TRBV7-3 and TRBJ2-3, is GAGVSQTPSNKVTEKGKYVELRCDPISGHTALYWYRQSLGQGPEFLIYFQGTGAADDSGLPNDRFFAVRPEGSVSTLKIQRTERGDSAVYLCASSPLGDGLLGDTQYFGPGTRLTVL.

The chain has TRBV14 and TRBJ1-1, with D hard to call. V was trimmed by 2 bases and J by 3 bases, leaving 10 bases between them. CDR3 length equals 14 residues. Germline CDR1 and CDR2: SGHDN and FVKESK. CDR3 protein: CASSQLVTHTEAFF. Written as DNA, the CDR3 is TGTGCCAGCAGCCAACTGGTTACTCACACTGAAGCTTTCTTT.

This clone appeared a few times. The chain links TRBV5-1 to TRBJ2-1, with 9 bases identical to TRBD2. The V gene's germline CDR1 is SGHRS and CDR2 YFSETQ. CDR3 length equals 15 residues. V lost 4 bases, J lost 5 bases, and 7 bases stayed unmatched. The CDR3 DNA follows: TGCGCCAGCAGCCCCTCCGGGACTAGCCACAATGAGCAGTTCTTC. This encodes CASSPSGTSHNEQFF.

This clone has just a few counts. This chain connects TRBV2 to TRBJ2-1; D assignment may be TRBD1 or TRBD2 (6 bases each). CDR1 SNHLY and CDR2 FYNNEI come from the germline V gene. CDR3 size: 13 residues. V lost 9 bases and J 7 bases, leaving 16 bases between the germline ends. CDR3 DNA sequence: TGTGCCAGTAACAGGGCACGGGGGAATGAGCAGTTCTTC. It is translated as CASNRARGNEQFF.

The CDR3 bases are TGTGCCAGCAGTTTTTGGGGGATCTCTGGAAACACCATATATTTT. Its translation is CASSFWGISGNTIYF. The rearrangement links TRBV3-1 (or the pseudogene TRBV3-2) to TRBJ1-3, with a weak D call TRBD1 (5 bases). V was clipped by 6 bases and J by 0 bases, with 12 bases between them. The CDR3 is 15 residues long. Germline CDR1 is LGHDT and CDR2 is YNNKEL (reference sequence).

As DNA, the CDR3 is TGTGCCAGCAGCCCATCCACCCCGTTTTATGGCTACACCTTC. It is translated as CASSPSTPFYGYTF. The J gene is TRBJ1-2, the V gene TRBV7-9; D is undetermined. Trimming took off 5 bases at V and 5 bases at J, with 15 bases between the two ends. Germline CDR1 reads SEHNR; CDR2 reads FQNEAQ (reference sequence). The CDR3 is made up of 14 amino acids. Filled out from reference TRBV7-9 and TRBJ1-2, the complete variable domain reads DTGVSQNPRHKITKRGQNVTFRCDPISEHNRLYWYRQTLGQGPEFLTYFQNEAQLEKSRLLSDRFSAERPKGSFSTLEIQRTEQGDSAMYLCASSPSTPFYGYTFGSGTRLTVV.

The chain uses TRBV19 and TRBJ2-1, with a possible D match to TRBD2 (5 bases). V was shortened by 2 bases and J by 7 bases, with 9 bases between the two germline ends. CDR1 and CDR2 (germline): LNHDA, SQIVND (reference sequence). This CDR3 is built from 13 residues. The CDR3 sequence: CASSISGGNEQFF. The CDR3 coding sequence is TGTGCCAGTAGTATATCCGGCGGGAATGAGCAGTTCTTC.

The genes are TRBV7-8 and TRBJ2-3; D gene ambiguous. The V end lost 4 bases, the J end lost 2 bases, and 10 bases lay between the germline ends. The germline V gene encodes CDR1 SGHVS and CDR2 FQNEAQ. This CDR3 comprises 14 residues. The CDR3 spells CASSSARNTDTQYF. The DNA of the CDR3 is TGTGCCAGCAGCTCTGCTCGGAACACAGATACGCAGTATTTT.

J is TRBJ2-1 and V is TRBV18, with 7 nucleotides matching TRBD1. Germline CDR1 KGHSH, CDR2 LQKENI. V gave up 0 bases and J gave up 7 bases; unmatched junction bases: 9. This CDR3 has 16 residues. The CDR3 reads CASSPPVTGAPNEQFF. CDR3 DNA sequence: TGTGCCAGCTCACCACCGGTTACAGGGGCCCCGAATGAGCAGTTCTTC.

The chain joins TRBV30 to TRBJ1-1; D gene uncertain. The CDR3 has 13 residues. Trimming took off 0 bases at V and 1 base at J, with 6 bases between the two ends. Germline V gene lookup returns CDR1 GTSNPN and CDR2 SVGIG (reference sequence). The CDR3 reads CAWSVIANTEAFF. CDR3 nucleotides: TGTGCCTGGAGTGTCATAGCGAACACTGAAGCTTTCTTT.

This chain links TRBV7-6 with TRBJ2-1; weak D call: TRBD1 (5 bases). V lost 3 bases, J lost 6 bases, and 24 bases lay in between. CDR3 size: 18 residues. CDR1 and CDR2 from the germline V gene are SGHVS and FNYEAQ. CDR3 DNA: TGTGCCAGCAGCTTTAAAACCCCTATAGGGGTGCCGGGCAATGAGCAGTTCTTC. Protein sequence: CASSFKTPIGVPGNEQFF.

The rearrangement links TRBV6-2 or TRBV6-3 to TRBJ2-7, with 11 positions matching TRBD2. The CDR3 contains 16 residues. The V segment lost 0 bases and the J segment 5 bases; nucleotides outside the gene matches: 6. Germline V gene data show CDR1 as MNHEY and CDR2 as SVGEGT. CDR3 sequence reads: CASSYSVAGGGNEQYF. CDR3 nucleotides: TGTGCCAGCAGTTACTCCGTAGCGGGAGGGGGAAACGAGCAGTACTTC.

The chain has TRBV6-5 and TRBJ1-6; D gene unclear. The CDR3 runs 12 residues. V dropped 5 bases and J dropped 7 bases, with 6 bases sitting between them. CDR1 is MNHEY, CDR2 SVGAGI, per germline. CDR3 DNA: TGTGCCAGCAGTATCCGGAATTCACCCCTCCACTTT. This encodes CASSIRNSPLHF.